This T cell receptor beta chain emerged from a study of shared clonotypes between healthy human individuals (dated by TCRdb to about 2020). For the study in its entirety: The cohort comprised a couple of women and a few men aged 18 to 49 years. For each donor, three plates each were used for CD4 naive and CD4 memory, two plates were used for CD8 naive, and one plate was used for CD8 memory. To estimate repertoire size and how much clonotype sharing occurs between individuals, the study deeply sequenced the blood TCR repertoires of 5 or 6 healthy adults. To increase sequencing depth and limit assay-specific biases, different laboratories used diverse techniques to prepare libraries and sequence TCR repertoires. Between about 0.9 and 8.9 billion PBMCs per donor were obtained by leukapheresis. What the research found in general, with its limitations: Sharing across a handful of donors was observed for approximately 5% of naive CD4, over 3% of naive CD8, over 2% of memory CD4, and around 0.42% of memory CD8 clonotypes. Pairwise subsampling led to the expectation that sequencing depth would affect the degree of clonotype sharing among donors. Rarefaction of sorted-subset datasets indicated incomplete sequencing despite the large sequencing depth. Compared with non-shared clonotypes, clonotypes shared by all four sorted-subset donors had higher generation probabilities. Naive subsets generally had larger estimated clonotype richness than memory subsets. The small number of donors limited the genetic and exposure-history diversity represented. Sampling was restricted to blood, and TCR repertoires in tissues likely differ from the TCR repertoires found in blood.

CD8 naive samples were obtained by positive selection for CCR7 among CD45RO-negative cells, yielding a CD45RA+CCR7+ population from which TemRA cells were excluded. The donors were healthy, HIV-negative adults with no recently reported acute infections or vaccinations. Every donor was a Caucasian adult living in Nashville, Tennessee, USA. Blood was obtained by leukapheresis, after which PBMCs were separated by Ficoll-Histopaque density gradient centrifugation and cryopreserved in liquid nitrogen vapor phase. Analytical flow cytometry was used to check the purity and quantity of every magnetically sorted T cell population. From each sorted fraction, genomic DNA was isolated and quantified by UV absorbance on a Nanodrop 2000c. V is clipped by 1 base and J by 7 bases, and the sequence between their germline boundaries is 16 bases long. From the cysteine up to the phenylalanine, the CDR3 has a length of 15 residues. The DNA shown is the 45-base CDR3, in frame from base 1. The germline V gene encodes CDR1 SGHNT and CDR2 YENEEA.

TCR CDR3 regions were amplified from genomic DNA by multiplex PCR using the deep immunoSEQ assay. Genomic DNA extracted from each cell subset was distributed evenly over all wells of several immunoSEQ 96-well plates, and each plate served as one replicate. For sorted subsets, approximately 210 ng of genomic DNA, equivalent to tens of thousands of T cell genomes, went into each replicate PCR. Purified libraries were quantified with a Qubit 3.0 fluorometer, sized on a Bioanalyzer 2100, and re-quantified with the KAPA Library Quantification kit. A separate single-read 150-cycle Illumina NextSeq 550 flow cell was used to sequence each immunoSEQ 96-well plate. Regarding the original processing steps: Because the immunoSEQ output held only junctional sequences and lacked quality scores, the filtering could not match the filtering applied to full-length reads. Sequences were annotated with PyIR, a Python wrapper for IgBLAST v1.9, using IMGT germline references to assign V/J genes and CDR3. Reads were filtered out if the reads had weak V/J assignments (E-value above 1e-6), no CDR3, stop codons, out-of-frame junctions, or ambiguous translated residues. V3J clonotypes were defined by identical inferred V gene, J gene, and CDR3 amino acid sequence. Percentage overlap between repertoires was calculated by dividing the number of shared unique clonotypes by the size of the smaller repertoire. Three approaches were used to assess repertoire richness: RTK rarefaction, the Chao1 estimator, and Recon v2.1 estimates of unobserved clonotypes. Generation probabilities were computed with OLGA for all TCRbeta clonotypes obtained by the gDNA method from a few donors. The table was pulled from immuneACCESS by TCRdb, which kept in-frame rearrangements only. Such tables lose some clones; where checked, under half of the loss comes from unresolved V genes, and the rest has no known cause. V and J calls and clone size are as listed in that table; D and trimming were resolved from the DNA. The sample records about 580,000 clones, nearly 98% of which are singletons. The ten largest clonotypes hold less than 0.35% of the sample.

A word on this clone: Its antigen target is currently unknown. No qualities accompany the bases; no much larger clone lies one base away.

The chain links TRBV11-3 with TRBJ1-2, with no confidently assigned D gene. The material sequenced was naive CD8+ T cells sorted from blood. Taken with the paper, the label for cell subset or site translates to: CD45RA+CCR7+. The receptor's source is a man between 25 and 39 years old in good health. The DNA is as follows: TGTGCCAGCAGCTTAGTTCACTCCCACTCCGCTGGCTACACCTTC. Translated, this is CASSLVHSHSAGYTF.